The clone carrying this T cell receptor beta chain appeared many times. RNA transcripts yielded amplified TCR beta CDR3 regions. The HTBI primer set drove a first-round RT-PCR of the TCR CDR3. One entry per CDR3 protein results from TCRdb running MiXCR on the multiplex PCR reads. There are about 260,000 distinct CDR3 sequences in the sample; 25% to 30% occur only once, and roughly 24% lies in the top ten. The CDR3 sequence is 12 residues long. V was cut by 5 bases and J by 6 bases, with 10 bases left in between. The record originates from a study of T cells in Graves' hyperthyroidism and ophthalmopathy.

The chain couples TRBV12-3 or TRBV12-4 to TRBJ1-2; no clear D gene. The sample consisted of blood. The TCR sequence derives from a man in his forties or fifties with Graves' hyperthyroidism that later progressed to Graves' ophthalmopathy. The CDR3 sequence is CASSTSGHGYTF. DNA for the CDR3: TGTGCCAGCAGTACCTCCGGGCATGGCTACACCTTC.